A selection of T cell receptor beta chains follows, all from one sample in a study of cytomegalovirus exposure and HLA in healthy donors. This table comes from immunoSEQ multiplex PCR, and its TCRdb copy is limited to in-frame clones, with some not included. The sample holds 98,000 or so clones, over 60% seen once. Material: PBMCs. These receptors all stem from a man aged 55 to 70 in good health and CMV-seropositive. Each CDR3 is given with its conserved first and last residue. D genes are given only for firm matches. A row's size may be missing; if present it is once, few, many or a size class.

NA TRBJ2-7 TRBD1 TRBV6-5 CASSSPGQTTYEQYF TGTGCCAGCAGTTCCCCGGGACAGACCACCTACGAGCAGTACTTC
NA TRBJ2-5 NA TRBV9 CASSGTDYQETQYF TGTGCCAGCAGCGGGACTGACTACCAAGAGACCCAGTACTTC
NA TRBJ2-7 TRBD1 TRBV7-8 CASSSPGQGIYEQYF TGTGCCAGCAGCTCTCCGGGACAGGGGATCTACGAGCAGTACTTC
NA TRBJ2-7 NA TRBV9 CASSVYSSSYEQYF TGTGCCAGCAGCGTATATAGTAGCTCCTACGAGCAGTACTTC
NA TRBJ1-6 NA TRBV9 CASSVAPDINSPLHF TGTGCCAGCAGCGTAGCCCCGGACATTAATTCACCCCTCCACTTT
NA TRBJ2-2 TRBD2 TRBV7-2 CASSSWTSGGTGELFF TGTGCCAGCAGCTCCTGGACTAGCGGGGGGACCGGGGAGCTGTTTTTT
once TRBJ2-1 NA TRBV9 CASSVAGNNEQFF TGTGCCAGCAGCGTAGCGGGGAACAATGAGCAGTTCTTC
NA TRBJ1-2 NA TRBV6-5 CASRLLMGGYTF TGTGCCAGCAGACTCCTAATGGGCGGCTACACCTTC
NA TRBJ1-5 NA TRBV6-5 CASSYSGYNQPQHF TGTGCCAGCAGTTACTCGGGCTACAATCAGCCCCAGCATTTT
NA TRBJ2-7 TRBD1 TRBV6-1 CASSERQGSYEQYF TGTGCCAGCAGCGAGAGACAGGGCTCCTACGAGCAGTACTTC
NA TRBJ2-3 TRBD2 TRBV6-4 CASSETSGGTDTQYF TGTGCCAGCAGTGAAACTAGCGGGGGCACAGATACGCAGTATTTT
NA TRBJ2-7 TRBD2 TRBV5-4 CASSDLERGGIYEQYF TGTGCCAGCAGCGACCTAGAGCGGGGGGGCATATACGAGCAGTACTTC
few TRBJ1-5 NA TRBV10-3 CAISPKGDSNQPQHF TGTGCCATCAGCCCTAAAGGGGATAGCAATCAGCCCCAGCATTTT
NA TRBJ1-1 NA TRBV19 CASSTRRDTEAFF TGTGCCAGTAGTACCCGTCGGGACACTGAAGCTTTCTTT
NA TRBJ2-3 TRBD1 TRBV18 CASSPVGQGVGTDTQYF TGTGCCAGCTCACCCGTGGGACAGGGAGTGGGGACAGATACGCAGTATTTT
NA TRBJ2-2 NA TRBV2 CASRHENTGELFF TGTGCCAGCAGACACGAGAACACCGGGGAGCTGTTTTTT
NA TRBJ1-1 TRBD1 TRBV7-9 CASSRGTDFVYTEAFF TGTGCCAGCAGCCGTGGGACAGATTTTGTGTACACTGAAGCTTTCTTT
NA TRBJ1-1 NA TRBV7-3 CASSLRQNTEAFF TGTGCCAGCAGCCTAAGACAGAACACTGAAGCTTTCTTT
NA TRBJ2-7 NA TRBV18 CASSPQGGDYEQYF TGTGCCAGCTCACCGCAGGGTGGTGACTACGAGCAGTACTTC
NA TRBJ2-2 NA TRBV7-8 CASSMAGRVHGELFF TGTGCCAGCAGCATGGCAGGGCGCGTACACGGGGAGCTGTTTTTT
NA TRBJ2-1 NA TRBV5-4 CASSLPPFGYNEQFF TGTGCCAGCAGCTTGCCCCCCTTCGGCTACAATGAGCAGTTCTTC
NA TRBJ2-1 NA TRBV5-8 CASSLYGGSSYNEQFF TGTGCCAGCAGCTTGTATGGTGGGAGCTCCTACAATGAGCAGTTCTTC
NA TRBJ2-7 NA TRBV6-6 CASRERGYEQYF TGTGCCAGCAGGGAAAGGGGCTACGAGCAGTACTTC
NA TRBJ1-1 TRBD1 TRBV15 CATSQQQGVLRGKGDEAFF TGTGCCACCAGCCAACAACAAGGAGTCCTCAGGGGGAAGGGCGATGAAGCTTTCTTT
NA TRBJ2-7 NA TRBV6-6 CASSARDIPYEQYF TGTGCCAGCAGTGCCAGGGACATCCCCTACGAGCAGTACTTC
NA TRBJ2-3 NA TRBV4-3 CASSQDSGYTQYF TGCGCCAGCAGCCAAGACTCGGGTTATACGCAGTATTTT
NA TRBJ2-6 NA TRBV7-3 CASSQGGSGANVLTF TGTGCCAGCAGCCAAGGGGGCTCTGGGGCCAACGTCCTGACTTTC
NA TRBJ1-1 NA TRBV27 CASSRGMNTEAFF TGTGCCAGCAGTCGAGGGATGAACACTGAAGCTTTCTTT
NA TRBJ2-7 NA TRBV4-3 CASSQDLQAGDLYEQYF TGCGCCAGCAGCCAAGATCTCCAGGCAGGGGACCTCTACGAGCAGTACTTC
NA TRBJ2-7 TRBD1 TRBV15 CATSRFPGTEYEQYF TGTGCCACCAGCAGATTTCCCGGGACAGAGTACGAGCAGTACTTC
NA TRBJ2-5 NA TRBV10-3 CAISEQGQETQYF TGTGCCATCAGTGAGCAGGGCCAGGAGACCCAGTACTTC
few TRBJ2-1 TRBD1 TRBV4-1 CASSQEIRTGGINEQFF TGCGCCAGCAGCCAAGAAATAAGGACAGGGGGTATCAATGAGCAGTTCTTC
NA TRBJ2-7 NA TRBV10-1 CASSEGWGTNAYEQYF TGCGCCAGCAGTGAGGGTTGGGGGACAAATGCCTACGAGCAGTACTTC
many TRBJ2-6 NA TRBV6-1 CASLRLLSGANVLTF TGTGCCAGCCTTCGCCTACTATCTGGGGCCAACGTCCTGACTTTC
NA TRBJ2-5 NA TRBV15 CATSRDPLQGYETQYF TGTGCCACCAGCAGAGATCCCCTTCAGGGTTATGAGACCCAGTACTTC
NA TRBJ2-7 TRBD1 TRBV7-3 CASSLTGTDAQYF TGTGCCAGCAGCTTAACCGGGACAGACGCGCAGTACTTC
NA TRBJ2-7 TRBD1 TRBV9 CASSYGTGDVYEQYF TGTGCCAGCAGCTACGGGACAGGGGATGTCTACGAGCAGTACTTC
NA TRBJ2-7 NA TRBV20-1 CSAIRVYEQYF TGCAGTGCTATCAGGGTCTACGAGCAGTACTTC
NA TRBJ1-2 NA TRBV4-1 CASSLPGTANYGYTF TGCGCCAGCAGCCTCCCGGGAACCGCTAACTACGGCTACACCTTC
NA TRBJ2-3 NA TRBV18 CASSEGSTDTQYF TGTGCCAGCTCGGAGGGTAGCACAGATACGCAGTATTTT
NA TRBJ1-3 NA TRBV7-2 CASSLDGGHGNTIYF TGTGCCAGCAGCTTAGACGGAGGGCATGGAAACACCATATATTTT
NA TRBJ1-3 TRBD1 TRBV7-2 CASWDRVGGNTIYF TGTGCCAGCTGGGACAGGGTGGGCGGAAACACCATATATTTT
few TRBJ2-5 NA TRBV7-8 CASSLMGRGLGETQYF TGTGCCAGCAGCTTAATGGGGCGGGGATTAGGAGAGACCCAGTACTTC
NA TRBJ2-2 TRBD2 TRBV5-1 CASSLWGLAGNTGELFF TGCGCCAGCAGCTTGTGGGGACTAGCGGGAAACACCGGGGAGCTGTTTTTT
NA TRBJ1-5 NA TRBV6-1 CASSVTQGQPQHF TGTGCCAGCAGTGTTACTCAGGGCCAGCCCCAGCATTTT
NA TRBJ2-7 TRBD1 TRBV6-5 CASRQTGALGYEQYF TGTGCCAGCAGACAGACAGGGGCCCTGGGCTACGAGCAGTACTTC
NA TRBJ2-7 TRBD1 TRBV30 CAWSRTGSYEQYF TGTGCCTGGAGCCGGACAGGGAGCTACGAGCAGTACTTC
NA TRBJ2-1 TRBD2 TRBV7-2 CASSPSGARNEQFF TGTGCCAGCAGTCCTAGCGGGGCTCGGAATGAGCAGTTCTTC
NA TRBJ2-2 NA TRBV5-1 CASGASPGNTGELFF TGCGCCAGCGGGGCCTCACCCGGGAACACCGGGGAGCTGTTTTTT
NA TRBJ1-4 NA TRBV6-5 CASRTGGLGEKLFF TGTGCCAGCAGGACCGGGGGGCTGGGAGAAAAACTGTTTTTT
NA TRBJ2-7 NA TRBV28 CASSLTGTTYEQYF TGTGCCAGCAGTTTAACAGGGACCACCTACGAGCAGTACTTC
NA TRBJ2-3 TRBD1 TRBV30 CAWSWGDRISDTQYF TGTGCCTGGAGTTGGGGGGACAGGATAAGTGATACGCAGTATTTT
NA TRBJ2-7 TRBD1 TRBV7-9 CASSKTGTGVYEQYF TGTGCCAGCAGCAAGACCGGGACAGGGGTCTACGAGCAGTACTTC
NA TRBJ1-1 NA TRBV9 CASSVKGVSTEAFF TGTGCCAGCAGCGTAAAGGGGGTATCTACTGAAGCTTTCTTT
NA TRBJ2-3 NA TRBV19 CASTFGRADTQYF TGTGCCAGTACCTTTGGGCGGGCAGATACGCAGTATTTT
NA TRBJ1-2 TRBD1 TRBV5-4 CASSRDSIYGYTF TGTGCCAGCAGTAGGGACAGCATCTATGGCTACACCTTC
NA TRBJ1-3 TRBD1 TRBV7-8 CASSPPWDRVTGNTIYF TGTGCCAGCAGCCCCCCGTGGGACAGGGTTACTGGAAACACCATATATTTT